The TCR beta chain under discussion was sequenced for a study of blood T cell repertoires in COVID-19. For the study at large: COVID-19 samples from acute and convalescent phases originated in the United States, Italy and Spain.

Some clones are missing from TCRdb's copy, which holds only in-frame ones; the method was immunoSEQ multiplex PCR. The repertoire consists of over 55,000 clones, with roughly 80% occurring once and the leading ten covering 35% to 50%. V dropped 6 bases and J dropped 5; count of bases not matched to a gene: 8. Germline values: CDR1 SGHTA, CDR2 FQGNSA. The CDR3 consists of 14 residues. Sequenced: peripheral blood. The sequence came from a human donor in a cohort sampled during active COVID-19. This rearrangement joins TRBV7-2 to TRBJ1-1, with 8 bases identical to TRBD1. The CDR3 nucleotides read TGTGCCAGCAGTTCCACAGGGGGGGGAACTGAAGCTTTCTTT. Protein sequence: CASSSTGGGTEAFF.